This T cell receptor beta chain was recovered during a study of early T cells in non-severe SARS-CoV-2 infection. Across the whole study: Sequencing input comprised bulk RNA from unsorted whole blood; chain pairing was not available.

By frequency in the sample, this clonotype is medium-sized. Its specificity is not known. Each single cDNA molecule received a unique molecular identifier. TCRdb fed the 5' RACE reads into MiXCR, producing one record per CDR3 protein. The sample yields more than 25,000 distinct CDR3 sequences, 4.6% seen once. Whole-study findings and limits: VDJdb matching skewed toward anti-spike CD8 responses, missing private and CD4 specificities.

This CDR3 has 14 residues. The J gene is TRBJ2-1, the V gene TRBV21-1; the table's D call TRBD1 went unverified against the DNA. TRBV21-1 is labeled a pseudogene. The TCR was taken from an adult who was a healthcare worker with PCR-confirmed SARS-CoV-2 infection or an uninfected control (not recorded which). The sequencing used whole blood, collected at baseline. In DNA form, the CDR3 reads TGTGCCAGCAGCAAGGGGGTTCCCTACAATGAGCAGTTCTTC. This codes for CASSKGVPYNEQFF.